This T cell receptor beta chain comes out of a study of beta chain features in type 1 diabetes. The isolated RNA, all of it, was reverse transcribed, so expressed TCRB transcripts were what got sequenced. Profiling relied on immunoSEQ multiplex PCR, and the TCRdb table lists in-frame clones only, not all of them. This table has 450,000 to 550,000 clones, approximately 30% appearing once. CDR3 length equals 15 residues. V lost 4 bases, J lost 3 bases, and 15 bases lay in between. The V gene's germline CDR1 is SNHLY and CDR2 FYNNEI. The rearrangement links TRBV2 to TRBJ2-5; the D is unclear. Sample: naive CD4+ T cells from blood. This TCR was recovered from a man aged 18 to 29 in good health. The CDR3 loop reads CASSGSIQRKETQYF. The CDR3 DNA reads as TGTGCCAGCAGTGGTAGTATTCAGCGCAAAGAGACCCAGTACTTC. Full variable domain (outside the CDR3, taken from reference TRBV2 and TRBJ2-5): EPEVTQTPSHQVTQMGQEVILRCVPISNHLYFYWYRQILGQKVEFLVSFYNNEISEKSEIFDDQFSVERPDGSNFTLKIRSTKLEDSAMYFCASSGSIQRKETQYFGPGTRLLVL.